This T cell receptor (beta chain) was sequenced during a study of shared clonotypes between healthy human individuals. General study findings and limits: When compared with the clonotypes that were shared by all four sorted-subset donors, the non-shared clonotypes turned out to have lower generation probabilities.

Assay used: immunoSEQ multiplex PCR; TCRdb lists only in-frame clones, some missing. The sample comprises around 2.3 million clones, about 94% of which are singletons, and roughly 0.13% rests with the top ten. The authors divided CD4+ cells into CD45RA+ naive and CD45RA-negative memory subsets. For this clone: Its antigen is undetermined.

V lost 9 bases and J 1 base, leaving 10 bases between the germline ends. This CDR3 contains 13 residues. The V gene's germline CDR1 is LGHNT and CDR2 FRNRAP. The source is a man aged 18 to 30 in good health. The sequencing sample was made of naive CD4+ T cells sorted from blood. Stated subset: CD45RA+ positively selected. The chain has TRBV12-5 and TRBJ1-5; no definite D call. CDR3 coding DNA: TGTGCTAGCGTTCCCTTAAGCAATCAGCCCCAGCATTTT. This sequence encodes CASVPLSNQPQHF. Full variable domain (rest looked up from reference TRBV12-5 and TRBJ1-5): DARVTQTPRHKVTEMGQEVTMRCQPILGHNTVFWYRQTMMQGLELLAYFRNRAPLDDSGMPKDRFSAEMPDATLATLKIQPSEPRDSAVYFCASVPLSNQPQHFGDGTRLSIL.